Reported below is one T cell receptor (beta chain). The antigen is not known. This specimen belongs to a study of healthy donors' naive CD4 and CD8 T cells. Study details: Three donor age groups were sampled: 20-25, 40-50 and 60-70 years; half female.

Starting from about 0.55 ug of total RNA, TCR libraries were made with linear amplification. TCRdb used MiXCR to reprocess the reads, holding one entry per CDR3 protein. The profile shows about 200,000 distinct CDR3 sequences, over 60% of them singletons. Study-level findings and limits: Reportedly, most V and J gene segments showed naive CD4+ versus CD8+ bias. Alpha and beta chains were sequenced in bulk without pairing.

The length of the CDR3 is 13 residues. Germline V gives CDR1 SQVTM, CDR2 ANQGSEA. V dropped 3 bases and J dropped 5 bases, with 12 bases sitting between them. Input material: naive CD4+ and CD8+ T cells sorted from blood, pooled from several donors. The V and J genes are TRBV29-1 and TRBJ2-3; D may be TRBD2 (5 bases). This sequence was found in a pool of human donors in good health; the sample pools cells from several healthy donors. CDR3 in amino acids: CSVDRGRKDTQYF. The CDR3 DNA sequence: TGCAGCGTTGATAGAGGGAGAAAAGATACGCAGTATTTT.